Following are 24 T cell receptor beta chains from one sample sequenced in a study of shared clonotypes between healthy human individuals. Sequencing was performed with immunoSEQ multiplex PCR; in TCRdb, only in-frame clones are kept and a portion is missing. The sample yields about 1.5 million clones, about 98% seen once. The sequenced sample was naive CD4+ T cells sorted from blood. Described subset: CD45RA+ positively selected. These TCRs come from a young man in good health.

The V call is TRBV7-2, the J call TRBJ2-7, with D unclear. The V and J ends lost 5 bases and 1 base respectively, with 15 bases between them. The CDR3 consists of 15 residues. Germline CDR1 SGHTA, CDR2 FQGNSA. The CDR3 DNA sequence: TGTGCCAGCAGCCCCTCCCCTGGGTTATCCTACGAGCAGTACTTC. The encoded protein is CASSPSPGLSYEQYF. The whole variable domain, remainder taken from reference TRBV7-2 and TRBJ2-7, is GAGVSQSPSNKVTEKGKDVELRCDPISGHTALYWYRQSLGQGLEFLIYFQGNSAPDKSGLPSDRFSAERTGGSVSTLTIQRTQQEDSAVYLCASSPSPGLSYEQYFGPGTRLTVT.

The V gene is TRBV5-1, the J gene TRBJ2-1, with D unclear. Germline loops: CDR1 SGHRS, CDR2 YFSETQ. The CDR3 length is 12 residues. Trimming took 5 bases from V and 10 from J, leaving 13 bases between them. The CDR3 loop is CASSRNEMEQFF. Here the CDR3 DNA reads TGCGCCAGCAGTAGGAATGAGATGGAGCAGTTCTTC.

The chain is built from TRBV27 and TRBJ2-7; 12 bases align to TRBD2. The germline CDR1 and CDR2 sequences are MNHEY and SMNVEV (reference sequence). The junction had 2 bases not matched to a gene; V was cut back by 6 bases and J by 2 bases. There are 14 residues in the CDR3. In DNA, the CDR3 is TGTGCCAGCAGCCTAGCGGGAGGGACCTACGAGCAGTACTTC. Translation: CASSLAGGTYEQYF.

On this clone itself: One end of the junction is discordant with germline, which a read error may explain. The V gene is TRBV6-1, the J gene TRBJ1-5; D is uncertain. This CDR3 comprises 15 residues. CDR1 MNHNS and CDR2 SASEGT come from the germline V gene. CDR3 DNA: TGTGCCAGCAGTGAAGCCGGCCCTCCTAATCACCCCCAGCATTTT. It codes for CASSEAGPPNHPQHF.

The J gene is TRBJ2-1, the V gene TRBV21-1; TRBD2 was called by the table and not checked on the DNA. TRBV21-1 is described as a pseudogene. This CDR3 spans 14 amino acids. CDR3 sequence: CASSALAGVIEQFF. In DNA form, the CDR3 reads TGTGCCAGCAGCGCACTAGCGGGAGTTATTGAGCAGTTCTTC.

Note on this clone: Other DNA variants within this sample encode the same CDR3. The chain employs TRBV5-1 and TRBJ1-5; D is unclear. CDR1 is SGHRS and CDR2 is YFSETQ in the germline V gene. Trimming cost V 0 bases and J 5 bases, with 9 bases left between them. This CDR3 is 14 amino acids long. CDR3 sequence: CASSLEGRDQPQHF. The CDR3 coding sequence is TGCGCCAGCAGCTTGGAGGGTAGGGATCAGCCCCAGCATTTT.

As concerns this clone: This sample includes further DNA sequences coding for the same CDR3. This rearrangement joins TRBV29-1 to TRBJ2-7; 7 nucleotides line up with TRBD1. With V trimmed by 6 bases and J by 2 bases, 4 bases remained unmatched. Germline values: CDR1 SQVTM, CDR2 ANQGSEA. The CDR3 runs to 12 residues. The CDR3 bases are TGCAGCGTGCAGACAGGGACCTACGAGCAGTACTTC. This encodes CSVQTGTYEQYF.

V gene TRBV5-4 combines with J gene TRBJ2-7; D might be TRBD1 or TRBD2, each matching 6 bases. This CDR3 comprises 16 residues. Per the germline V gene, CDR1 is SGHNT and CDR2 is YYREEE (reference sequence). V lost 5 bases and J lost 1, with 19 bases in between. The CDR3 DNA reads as TGTGCCAGCAGTTCCGAGGGGGGAGGAAGGTCCTACGAGCAGTACTTC. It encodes CASSSEGGGRSYEQYF. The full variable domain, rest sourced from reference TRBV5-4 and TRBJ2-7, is ETGVTQSPTHLIKTRGQQVTLRCSSQSGHNTVSWYQQALGQGPQFIFQYYREEENGRGNFPPRFSGLQFPNYSSELNVNALELDDSALYLCASSSEGGGRSYEQYFGPGTRLTVT.

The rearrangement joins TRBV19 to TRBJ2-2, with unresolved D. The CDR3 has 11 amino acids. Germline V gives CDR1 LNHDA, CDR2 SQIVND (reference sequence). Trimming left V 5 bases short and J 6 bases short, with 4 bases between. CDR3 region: CASSLSGELFF. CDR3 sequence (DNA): TGTGCCAGTAGTCTCTCCGGGGAGCTGTTTTTT.

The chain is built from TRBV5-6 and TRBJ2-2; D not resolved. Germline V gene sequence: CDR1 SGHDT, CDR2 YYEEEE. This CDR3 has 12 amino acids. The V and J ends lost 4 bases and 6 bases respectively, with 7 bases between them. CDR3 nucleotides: TGTGCCAGCAGCCGCGACCCCGGGGAGCTGTTTTTT. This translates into CASSRDPGELFF.

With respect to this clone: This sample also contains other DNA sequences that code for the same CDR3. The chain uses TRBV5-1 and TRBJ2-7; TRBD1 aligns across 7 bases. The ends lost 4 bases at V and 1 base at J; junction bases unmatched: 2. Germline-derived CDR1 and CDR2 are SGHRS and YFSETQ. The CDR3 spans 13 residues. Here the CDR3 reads CASSLGQSYEQYF. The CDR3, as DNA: TGCGCCAGCAGCCTGGGACAGTCCTACGAGCAGTACTTC.

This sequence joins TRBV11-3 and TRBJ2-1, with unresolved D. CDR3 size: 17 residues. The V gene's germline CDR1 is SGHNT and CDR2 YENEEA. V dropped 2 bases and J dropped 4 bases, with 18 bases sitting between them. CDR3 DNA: TGTGCCAGCAGCTTATCGGGTAGAGGAGAACCTTACAATGAGCAGTTCTTC. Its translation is CASSLSGRGEPYNEQFF.

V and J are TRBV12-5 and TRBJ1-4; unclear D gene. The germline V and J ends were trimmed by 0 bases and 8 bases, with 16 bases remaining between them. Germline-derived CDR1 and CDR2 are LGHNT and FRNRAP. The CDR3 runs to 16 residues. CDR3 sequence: CASGLVNWGFDEKLFF. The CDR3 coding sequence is TGTGCTAGTGGTTTGGTAAATTGGGGATTTGACGAAAAACTGTTTTTT.

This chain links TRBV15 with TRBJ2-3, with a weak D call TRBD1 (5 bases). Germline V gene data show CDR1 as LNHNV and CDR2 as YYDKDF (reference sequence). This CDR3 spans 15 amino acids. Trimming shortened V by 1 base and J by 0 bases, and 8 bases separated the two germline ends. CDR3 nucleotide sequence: TGTGCCACCAGCAGAGGACAGATAAGCACAGATACGCAGTATTTT. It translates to CATSRGQISTDTQYF.

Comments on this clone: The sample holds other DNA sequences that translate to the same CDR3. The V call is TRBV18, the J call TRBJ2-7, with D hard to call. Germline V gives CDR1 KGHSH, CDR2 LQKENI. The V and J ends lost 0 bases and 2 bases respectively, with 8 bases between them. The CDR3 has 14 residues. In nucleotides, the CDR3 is TGTGCCAGCTCACCACCGGGCCAGCCCTACGAGCAGTACTTC. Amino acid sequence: CASSPPGQPYEQYF.

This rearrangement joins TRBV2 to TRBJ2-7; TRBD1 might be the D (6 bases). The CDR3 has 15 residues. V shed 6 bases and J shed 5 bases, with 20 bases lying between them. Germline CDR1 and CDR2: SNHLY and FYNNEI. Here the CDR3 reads CASSELPSGGHEQYF. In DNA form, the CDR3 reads TGTGCCAGCAGCGAACTCCCTTCTGGGGGCCACGAGCAGTACTTC.

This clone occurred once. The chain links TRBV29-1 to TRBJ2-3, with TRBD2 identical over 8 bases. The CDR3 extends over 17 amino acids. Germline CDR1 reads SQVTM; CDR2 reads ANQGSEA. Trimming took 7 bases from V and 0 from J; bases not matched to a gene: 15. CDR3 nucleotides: TGCAGCGCCTCCCCAACCGGGGGGGAAACTAGCACAGATACGCAGTATTTT. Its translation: CSASPTGGETSTDTQYF.

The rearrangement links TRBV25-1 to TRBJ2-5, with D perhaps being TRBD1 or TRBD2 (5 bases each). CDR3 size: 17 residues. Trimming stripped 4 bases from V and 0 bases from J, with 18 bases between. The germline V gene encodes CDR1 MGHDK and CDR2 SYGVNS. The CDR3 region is CASSGPTGAGYQETQYF. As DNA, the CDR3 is TGTGCCAGCAGTGGCCCCACCGGGGCAGGGTACCAAGAGACCCAGTACTTC.

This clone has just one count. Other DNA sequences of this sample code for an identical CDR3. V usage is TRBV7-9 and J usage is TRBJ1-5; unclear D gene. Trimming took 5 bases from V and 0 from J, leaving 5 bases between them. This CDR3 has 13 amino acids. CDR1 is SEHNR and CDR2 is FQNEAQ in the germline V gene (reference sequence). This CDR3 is CASSPTSNQPQHF. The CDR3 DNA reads TGTGCCAGCAGCCCAACTAGCAATCAGCCCCAGCATTTT.

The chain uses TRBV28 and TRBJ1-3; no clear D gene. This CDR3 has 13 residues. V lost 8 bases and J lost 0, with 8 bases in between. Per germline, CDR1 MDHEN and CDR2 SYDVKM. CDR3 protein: CASCPVSGNTIYF. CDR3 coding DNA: TGTGCCAGCTGTCCGGTCTCTGGAAACACCATATATTTT.

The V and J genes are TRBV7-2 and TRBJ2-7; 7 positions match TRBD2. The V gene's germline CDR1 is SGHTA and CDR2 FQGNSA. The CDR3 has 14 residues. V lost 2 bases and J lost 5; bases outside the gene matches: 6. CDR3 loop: CASSLRTRSHEQYF. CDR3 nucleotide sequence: TGTGCCAGCAGCTTACGGACTAGATCCCACGAGCAGTACTTC.

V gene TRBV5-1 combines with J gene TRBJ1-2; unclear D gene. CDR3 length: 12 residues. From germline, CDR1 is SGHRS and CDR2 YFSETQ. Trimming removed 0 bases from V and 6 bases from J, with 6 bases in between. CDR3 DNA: TGCGCCAGCAGCTTGGATCTGGATGGCTACACCTTC. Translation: CASSLDLDGYTF.

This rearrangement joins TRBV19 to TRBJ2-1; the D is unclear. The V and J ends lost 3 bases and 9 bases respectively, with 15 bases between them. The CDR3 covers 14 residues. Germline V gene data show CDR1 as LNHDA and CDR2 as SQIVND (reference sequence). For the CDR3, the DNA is TGTGCCAGTAGTATTACGAGTATATTCGGTGAGCAGTTCTTC. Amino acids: CASSITSIFGEQFF.

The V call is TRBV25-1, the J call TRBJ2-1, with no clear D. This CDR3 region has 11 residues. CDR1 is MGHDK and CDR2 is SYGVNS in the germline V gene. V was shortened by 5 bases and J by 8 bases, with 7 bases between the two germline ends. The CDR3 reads CASSPLDEQFF. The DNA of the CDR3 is TGTGCCAGCAGTCCCCTCGATGAGCAGTTCTTC.